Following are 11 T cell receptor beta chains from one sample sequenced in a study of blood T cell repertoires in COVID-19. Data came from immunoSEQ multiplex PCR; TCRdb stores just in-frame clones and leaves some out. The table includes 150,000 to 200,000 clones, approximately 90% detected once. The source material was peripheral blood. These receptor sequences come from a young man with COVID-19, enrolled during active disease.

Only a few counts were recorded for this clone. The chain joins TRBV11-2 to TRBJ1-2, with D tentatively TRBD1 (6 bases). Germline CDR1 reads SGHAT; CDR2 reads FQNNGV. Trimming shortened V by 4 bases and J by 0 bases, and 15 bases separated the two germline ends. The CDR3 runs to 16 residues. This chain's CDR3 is CASSSTRDNANYGYTF. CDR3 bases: TGTGCCAGCAGCTCCACAAGGGACAACGCTAACTATGGCTACACCTTC.

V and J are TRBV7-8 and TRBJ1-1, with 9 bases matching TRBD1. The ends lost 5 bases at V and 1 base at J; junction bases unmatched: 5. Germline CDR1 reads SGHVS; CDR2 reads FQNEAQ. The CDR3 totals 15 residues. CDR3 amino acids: CASSEQQGANTEAFF. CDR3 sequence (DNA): TGTGCCAGCAGCGAACAACAGGGGGCGAACACTGAAGCTTTCTTT.

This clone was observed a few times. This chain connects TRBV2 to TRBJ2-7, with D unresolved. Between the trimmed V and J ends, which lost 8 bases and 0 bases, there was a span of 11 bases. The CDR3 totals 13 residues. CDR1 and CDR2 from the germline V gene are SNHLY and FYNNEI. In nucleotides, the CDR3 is TGTGCCAGCGGCCTTGAAAGCTCCTACGAGCAGTACTTC. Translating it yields CASGLESSYEQYF.

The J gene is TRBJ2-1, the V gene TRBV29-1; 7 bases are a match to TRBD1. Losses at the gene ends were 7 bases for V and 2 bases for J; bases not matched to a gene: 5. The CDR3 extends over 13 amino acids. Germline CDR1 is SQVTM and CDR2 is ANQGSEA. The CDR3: CSARGRPYNEQFF. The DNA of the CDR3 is TGCAGCGCCAGGGGGAGACCCTACAATGAGCAGTTCTTC.

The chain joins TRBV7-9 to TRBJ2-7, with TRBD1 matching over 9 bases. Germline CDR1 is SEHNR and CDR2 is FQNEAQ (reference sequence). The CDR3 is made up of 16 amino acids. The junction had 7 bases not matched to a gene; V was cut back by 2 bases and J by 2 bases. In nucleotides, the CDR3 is TGTGCCAGCAGCTTAAGGGAGACAGGGGGACCCTACGAGCAGTACTTC. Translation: CASSLRETGGPYEQYF.

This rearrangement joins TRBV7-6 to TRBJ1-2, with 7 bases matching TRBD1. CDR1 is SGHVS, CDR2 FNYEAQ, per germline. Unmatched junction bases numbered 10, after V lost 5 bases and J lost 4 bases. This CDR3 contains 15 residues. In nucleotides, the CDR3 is TGTGCCAGCAGCGATCTAGGCAGGGGGTCCTATGGCTACACCTTC. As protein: CASSDLGRGSYGYTF. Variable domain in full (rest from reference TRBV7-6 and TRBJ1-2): GAGVSQSPRYKVTKRGQDVALRCDPISGHVSLYWYRQALGQGPEFLTYFNYEAQQDKSGLPNDRFSAERPEGSISTLTIQRTEQRDSAMYRCASSDLGRGSYGYTFGSGTRLTVV.

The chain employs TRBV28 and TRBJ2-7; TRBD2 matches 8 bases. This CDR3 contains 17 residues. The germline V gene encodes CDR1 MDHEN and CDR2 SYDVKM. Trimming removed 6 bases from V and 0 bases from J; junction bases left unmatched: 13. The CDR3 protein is CASSRTPGRETSYEQYF. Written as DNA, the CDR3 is TGTGCCAGCAGCCGAACCCCCGGGAGGGAGACCTCCTACGAGCAGTACTTC.

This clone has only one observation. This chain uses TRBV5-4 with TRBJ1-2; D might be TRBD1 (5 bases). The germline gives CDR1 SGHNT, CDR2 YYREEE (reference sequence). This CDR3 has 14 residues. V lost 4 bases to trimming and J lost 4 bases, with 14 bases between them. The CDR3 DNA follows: TGTGCCAGCAGCCCCGGTTTGGGGGGCTATGGCTACACCTTC. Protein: CASSPGLGGYGYTF.

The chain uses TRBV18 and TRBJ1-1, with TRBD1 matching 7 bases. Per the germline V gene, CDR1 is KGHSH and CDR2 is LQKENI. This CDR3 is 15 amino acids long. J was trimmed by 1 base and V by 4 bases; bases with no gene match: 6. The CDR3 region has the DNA TGTGCCAGCTCACTAGGGGCAGGGGGGAACACTGAAGCTTTCTTT. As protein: CASSLGAGGNTEAFF.

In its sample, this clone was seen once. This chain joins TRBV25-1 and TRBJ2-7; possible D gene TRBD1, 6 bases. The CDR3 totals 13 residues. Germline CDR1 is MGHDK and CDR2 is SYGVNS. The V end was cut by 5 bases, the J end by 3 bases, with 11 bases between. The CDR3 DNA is TGTGCCAGCAGTTCGAGGGGGATCTACGAGCAGTACTTC. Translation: CASSSRGIYEQYF.

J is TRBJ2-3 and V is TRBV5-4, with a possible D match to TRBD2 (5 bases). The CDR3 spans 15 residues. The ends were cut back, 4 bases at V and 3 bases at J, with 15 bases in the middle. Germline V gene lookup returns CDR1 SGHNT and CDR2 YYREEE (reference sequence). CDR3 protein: CASSTGLGGTDTQYF. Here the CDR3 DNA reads TGTGCCAGCAGCACCGGACTCGGAGGAACAGATACGCAGTATTTT. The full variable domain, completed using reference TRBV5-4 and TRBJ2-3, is ETGVTQSPTHLIKTRGQQVTLRCSSQSGHNTVSWYQQALGQGPQFIFQYYREEENGRGNFPPRFSGLQFPNYSSELNVNALELDDSALYLCASSTGLGGTDTQYFGPGTRLTVL.